The clone carrying this TCR beta chain was counted only a few times. The target antigen is unknown. The treatment denotes: treatment-naive control, cytoreductive nephrectomy. The data are from a study of radiation and T cells in renal cell carcinoma. General study points: Dominant CDR3 motifs occupied more repertoire in irradiated than control tumors.

This CDR3 contains 15 residues. V gave up 2 bases and J gave up 8 bases, with 18 bases separating them. Germline loops: CDR1 LNHDA, CDR2 SQIVND (reference sequence). The data were produced by immunoSEQ multiplex PCR, yet TCRdb's version contains in-frame clones alone and is incomplete. The sample lists about 25,000 clones, 58% seen once, with approximately 23% in the top ten. The sequence was collected from a man in his forties with renal cell carcinoma. The specimen comprised tumor tissue, sampled from a patient whose treatment was nephrectomy without radiotherapy. This chain uses TRBV19 with TRBJ1-2; D remains unclear. CDR3 nucleotides: TGTGCCAGTAGTATAACCTTATCAGGCGGAGCCGGCTACACCTTC. It is translated as CASSITLSGGAGYTF.